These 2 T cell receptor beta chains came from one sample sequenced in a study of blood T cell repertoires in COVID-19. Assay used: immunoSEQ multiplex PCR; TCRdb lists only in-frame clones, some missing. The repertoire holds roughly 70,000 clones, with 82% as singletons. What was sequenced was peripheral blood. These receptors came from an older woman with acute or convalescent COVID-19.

CDR3 amino acids: CASSQDLAKNIQYF. CDR3 nucleotides: TGTGCCAGCAGCCAAGACCTAGCCAAAAACATTCAGTACTTC. The rearrangement links TRBV4-2 to TRBJ2-4; D unclear. The germline V gene encodes CDR1 LGHNA and CDR2 YNFKEQ. The CDR3 runs 14 residues. V was trimmed by 0 bases and J by 0 bases, leaving 3 bases between them.

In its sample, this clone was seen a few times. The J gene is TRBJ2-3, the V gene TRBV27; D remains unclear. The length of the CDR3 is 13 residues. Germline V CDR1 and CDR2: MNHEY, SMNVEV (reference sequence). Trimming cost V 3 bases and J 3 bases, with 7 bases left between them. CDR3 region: CASSLARTDTQYF. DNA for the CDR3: TGTGCCAGCAGTTTGGCTAGGACAGATACGCAGTATTTT.